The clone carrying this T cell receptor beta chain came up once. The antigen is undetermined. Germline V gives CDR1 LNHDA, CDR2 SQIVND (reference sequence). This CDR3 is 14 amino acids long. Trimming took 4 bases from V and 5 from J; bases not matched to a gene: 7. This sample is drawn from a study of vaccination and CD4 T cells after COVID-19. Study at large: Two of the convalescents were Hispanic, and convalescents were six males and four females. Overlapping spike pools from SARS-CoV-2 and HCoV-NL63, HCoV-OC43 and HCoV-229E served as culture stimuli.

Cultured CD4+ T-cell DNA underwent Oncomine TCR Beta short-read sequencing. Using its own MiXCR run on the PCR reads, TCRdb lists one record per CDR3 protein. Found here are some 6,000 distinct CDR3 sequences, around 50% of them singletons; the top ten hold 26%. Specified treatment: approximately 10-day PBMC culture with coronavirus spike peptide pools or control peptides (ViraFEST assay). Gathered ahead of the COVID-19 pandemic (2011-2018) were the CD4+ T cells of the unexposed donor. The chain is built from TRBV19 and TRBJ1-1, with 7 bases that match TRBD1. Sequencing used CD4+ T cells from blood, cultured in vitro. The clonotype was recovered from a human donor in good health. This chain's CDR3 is CASSTPGGGTEAFF. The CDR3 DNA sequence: TGTGCCAGTAGTACCCCAGGGGGGGGGACTGAAGCTTTCTTT.